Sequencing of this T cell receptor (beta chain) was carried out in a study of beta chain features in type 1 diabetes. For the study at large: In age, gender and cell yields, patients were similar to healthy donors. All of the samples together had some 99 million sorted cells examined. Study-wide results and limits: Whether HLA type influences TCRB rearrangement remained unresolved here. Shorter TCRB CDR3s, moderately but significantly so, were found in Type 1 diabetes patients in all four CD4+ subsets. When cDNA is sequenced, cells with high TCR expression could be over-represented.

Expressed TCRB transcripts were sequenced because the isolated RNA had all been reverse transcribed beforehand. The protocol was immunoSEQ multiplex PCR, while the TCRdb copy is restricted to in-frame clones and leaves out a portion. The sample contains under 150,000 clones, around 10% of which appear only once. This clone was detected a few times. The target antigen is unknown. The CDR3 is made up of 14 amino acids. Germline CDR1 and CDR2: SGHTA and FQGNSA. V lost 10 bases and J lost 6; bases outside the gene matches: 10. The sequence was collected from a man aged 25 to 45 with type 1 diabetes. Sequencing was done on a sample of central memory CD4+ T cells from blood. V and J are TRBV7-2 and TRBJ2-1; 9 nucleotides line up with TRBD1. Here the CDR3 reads CATTPGQGFNEQFF. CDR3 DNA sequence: TGTGCCACCACCCCGGGACAGGGTTTCAATGAGCAGTTCTTC.